These 4 T cell receptor beta chains were sequenced from one sample in a study of monozygotic twins with inflammatory bowel disease. TCRdb re-called the 5' RACE reads, yielding one record per CDR3 amino acid sequence without DNA. The listing contains around 380,000 distinct CDR3 sequences. Sequenced material: blood. Receptor source: a human donor with ulcerative colitis or Crohn's disease, or a healthy co-twin of an affected twin (not recorded which).

The chain uses TRBV12-3 or TRBV12-4 and TRBJ1-5; the TRBD1 assignment by TCRdb is unverifiable without DNA. The CDR3 length is 17 residues. CDR3 protein: CASSSQGGTGPNQPQHF.

The chain employs TRBV5-6 and TRBJ2-3; with no DNA, the TCRdb D assignment of TRBD2 cannot be verified. The germline V gene has CDR1 SGHDT and CDR2 YYEEEE. CDR3 length: 17 amino acids. The CDR3 sequence is CASSFYGSSPSTDTQYF.

This rearrangement joins TRBV20-1 to TRBJ1-1. The CDR3 runs 15 residues. The germline V gene encodes CDR1 DFQATT and CDR2 SNEGSKA (reference sequence). The chain's CDR3 is CSARDLHDQNTEAFF.

The rearrangement links TRBV24-1 to TRBJ1-1; no DNA is available, so the TRBD1 call from TCRdb remains unchecked. The CDR3 has 13 residues. Germline V CDR1 and CDR2: KGHDR, SFDVKD. This CDR3 is CATSVGQGTEAFF.